This T cell receptor beta chain was observed in a study of a mutant IDH1 vaccine in newly diagnosed glioma. As for the study in general: Patients had eight vaccinations, in weeks 1, 3, 5, 7, 11, 15, 19 and 23.

Details on this clone: Its antigen remains unknown.

Time point of the sample: week 5, during vaccination. What each vaccine dose contained was 300 ug of mutant IDH1 20-mer peptide, accompanied by topical imiquimod. Only in-frame clones appear in the TCRdb table, and some are missing; sequencing was by immunoSEQ multiplex PCR. Of under 95,000 clones listed, 75% to 95% are singletons. The CDR3 totals 13 residues. Germline loops: CDR1 LNHDA, CDR2 SQIVND (reference sequence). Unmatched junction bases numbered 6, after V lost 6 bases and J lost 5 bases. The source is a woman between 50 and 59 years old with glioma. The chain carries TRBV19 and TRBJ2-7; 8 bases align to TRBD2. Material: PBMCs, obtained from a glioma patient whose treatment included an IDH1 peptide vaccine. CDR3 nucleotide sequence: TGTGCCAGTAGATCCGGGGGGGACGACGAGCAGTACTTC. It is translated as CASRSGGDDEQYF.